These 17 T cell receptor beta chains were sequenced from one sample in a study of blood T cells in healthy people across ages. Primers used in a second PCR of about 6 to 11 cycles were a sample-barcoded 5' primer and a J-beta primer mix. In TCRdb, the 5' RACE reads were re-called with MiXCR into one record per CDR3 protein. The data show around 900,000 distinct CDR3 sequences, with about 28% seen just once and around a sixth held by the top ten. The sample comprised blood. The receptors shown here come from a woman of 80 years or more in good health.

V gene TRBV28 combines with J gene TRBJ2-7; the match to TRBD1 covers 9 bases. The J segment lost 6 bases and the V segment lost 6 bases, leaving 9 bases of the junction unmatched. The germline gives CDR1 MDHEN, CDR2 SYDVKM. The CDR3 runs to 14 residues. The CDR3 here is CASRFQQGAGEQYF. In DNA form, the CDR3 reads TGTGCCAGCAGGTTCCAACAGGGGGCGGGCGAGCAGTACTTC. The full variable domain, completed using reference TRBV28 and TRBJ2-7, is DVKVTQSSRYLVKRTGEKVFLECVQDMDHENMFWYRQDPGLGLRLIYFSYDVKMKEKGDIPEGYSVSREKKERFSLILESASTNQTSMYLCASRFQQGAGEQYFGPGTRLTVT.

The rearrangement uses TRBV9 and TRBJ2-5; D unresolved. The DNA end favors TRBJ2-1, so the J call may be wrong. Germline assignment: CDR1 SGDLS and CDR2 YYNGEE. This CDR3 contains 13 residues. CDR3 in DNA: TGTGCCAGCAGCTTACCCCCCCAAGAGACCCAGTTCTTC. Encoded protein: CASSLPPQETQFF.

This clonotype was detected ten times or more. V and J are TRBV5-5 and TRBJ2-6, with D perhaps matching TRBD1 or TRBD2 (6 bases each). Per germline, CDR1 SGHKS and CDR2 YYEKEE (reference sequence). Trimming took off 0 bases at V and 0 bases at J, with 13 bases between the two ends. This CDR3 comprises 18 residues. The CDR3 is CASSLGGAFGSGANVLTF. CDR3 coding DNA: TGTGCCAGCAGCTTGGGGGGGGCCTTTGGCTCTGGGGCCAACGTCCTGACTTTC.

This clonotype was found a few times. A much larger clone lies a single base off, so this may be a read error. V gene TRBV5-1 combines with J gene TRBJ2-7; D might be TRBD1 or TRBD2, each matching 5 bases. CDR1 is SGHRS, CDR2 YFSETQ, per germline. This CDR3 contains 14 residues. Trimming shortened V by 2 bases and J by 7 bases, and 16 bases separated the two germline ends. The CDR3 DNA is TGCGCCAGCAGCTTAGGGACGTTCTACAATGAGCAGTACTTC. Translation: CASSLGTFYNEQYF.

Ten or more counts support this clonotype. V gene TRBV12-3 or TRBV12-4 combines with J gene TRBJ1-2; D may be TRBD1 (6 bases). The CDR3 spans 14 residues. Trimming pared 6 bases from V and 8 bases from J, leaving 19 bases between. The CDR3 spells CASSDTTGIGGYTF. The DNA of the CDR3 is TGTGCCAGCAGCGACACTACAGGGATTGGGGGCTACACCTTC.

In its sample, this clonotype was seen a few times. This rearrangement joins TRBV6-2 or TRBV6-3 to TRBJ1-5; 7 nucleotides agree with TRBD1. V shed 5 bases, J shed 4 bases, and the junction held 14 bases outside the gene matches. Per the germline V gene, CDR1 is MNHEY and CDR2 is SVGEGT. The CDR3 is made up of 17 amino acids. DNA for the CDR3: TGTGCCAGCAGTCGGGACAGAAAGACCAGTAGGAATCAGCCCCAGCATTTT. Translated, it gives CASSRDRKTSRNQPQHF.

The V and J genes are TRBV7-9 and TRBJ2-5; TRBD1 agrees at 7 bases. Germline V gives CDR1 SEHNR, CDR2 FQNEAQ (reference sequence). Trimming took 2 bases from V and 7 from J; bases not matched to a gene: 1. The CDR3 covers 12 residues. CDR3 sequence reads: CASSLTGVTQYF. The CDR3 region has the DNA TGTGCCAGCAGCTTAACAGGGGTGACCCAGTACTTC.

V usage is TRBV2 and J usage is TRBJ1-4, with D possibly being TRBD1 (6 bases). The V and J ends lost 8 bases and 7 bases respectively, with 14 bases between them. The CDR3 spans 13 residues. Germline V gene data show CDR1 as SNHLY and CDR2 as FYNNEI. CDR3 sequence reads: CASHRVPGEKLFF. CDR3 coding DNA: TGTGCCAGCCACAGGGTCCCGGGTGAAAAACTGTTTTTT.

This clonotype was seen repeatedly, ten times or more. The rearrangement uses TRBV3-1 and TRBJ1-2, with unresolved D. The length of the CDR3 is 13 residues. Germline CDR1 is LGHDT and CDR2 is YNNKEL (reference sequence). Trimming pared 3 bases from V and 6 bases from J, leaving 11 bases between. CDR3 sequence reads: CASSQVRGNGYTF. The CDR3 nucleotides are TGTGCCAGCAGCCAGGTCCGGGGAAATGGCTACACCTTC. Full variable domain (outside the CDR3, taken from reference TRBV3-1 and TRBJ1-2): DTAVSQTPKYLVTQMGNDKSIKCEQNLGHDTMYWYKQDSKKFLKIMFSYNNKELIINETVPNRFSPKSPDKAHLNLHINSLELGDSAVYFCASSQVRGNGYTFGSGTRLTVV.

Comment on this clonotype: Its ends do not fully match the called genes, so a read error is possible. The chain links TRBV5-6 to TRBJ2-3; D remains unclear. The germline gives CDR1 SGHDT, CDR2 YYEEEE. This CDR3 contains 11 residues. CDR3 sequence (DNA): TGTGCCAGCGGCTTGTTTGGTACGCAGTATTTT. This gives the protein CASGLFGTQYF. The full variable domain, completed using reference TRBV5-6 and TRBJ2-3, is DAGVTQSPTHLIKTRGQQVTLRCSPKSGHDTVSWYQQALGQGPQFIFQYYEEEERQRGNFPDRFSGHQFPNYSSELNVNALLLGDSALYLCASGLFGTQYFGPGTRLTVL.

A remark on this clonotype: A much more abundant neighbour one base away suggests this may be a read error. This CDR3 is CAGSRGGGDTQYF. The CDR3, as DNA: TGTGCCGGCAGCCGCGGGGGAGGTGATACGCAGTATTTT. The genes are TRBV2 and TRBJ2-3; 7 bases agree with TRBD2. The CDR3 is 13 residues long. Germline V gene sequence: CDR1 SNHLY, CDR2 FYNNEI.

The chain joins TRBV7-2 to TRBJ2-5; TRBD2 is a possible D gene (5 bases). Per the germline V gene, CDR1 is SGHTA and CDR2 is FQGNSA. The CDR3 has 13 residues. V was cut by 5 bases and J by 5 bases, with 12 bases left in between. The CDR3 protein is CASSPSNAETQYF. Written as DNA, the CDR3 is TGTGCCAGCAGCCCTAGCAATGCGGAGACCCAGTACTTC.

This clonotype showed up many times. V is TRBV6-2 or TRBV6-3 and J is TRBJ1-5, with 8 positions matching TRBD1. Trimming cost V 2 bases and J 1 base; bases outside gene matches: 10. CDR1 is MNHEY and CDR2 is SVGEGT in the germline V gene. There are 18 residues in the CDR3. CDR3 in amino acids: CASSYDRGVVVSNQPQHF. The CDR3 nucleotides are TGTGCCAGCAGTTACGACAGGGGAGTGGTAGTAAGCAATCAGCCCCAGCATTTT.

The table lists this clonotype with many counts. The J gene is TRBJ2-7, the V gene TRBV10-3, with 10 bases lining up with TRBD1. V shed 4 bases and J 2 bases; nucleotides not matched to a gene: 5. The CDR3 consists of 15 residues. CDR1 is ENHRY, CDR2 SYGVKD, per germline. The CDR3: CAISATGQGPYEQYF. Written as DNA, the CDR3 is TGTGCCATCAGTGCGACGGGACAGGGGCCCTACGAGCAGTACTTC.

This clonotype was seen at least ten times. V gene TRBV2 combines with J gene TRBJ2-5, with D possibly being TRBD1 (5 bases). Germline V gives CDR1 SNHLY, CDR2 FYNNEI. This CDR3 spans 14 amino acids. Trimming took 7 bases from V and 0 from J, leaving 12 bases between them. CDR3 bases: TGTGCCAGCAAGGTTCAGGGAAACCAAGAGACCCAGTACTTC. The encoded protein is CASKVQGNQETQYF.

In this sample, this clonotype turned up once. It may be a read error: a sequence one base away is much more abundant. The CDR3 sequence is CSARARTIGTDTRYF. CDR3 nucleotides: TGCAGTGCTAGAGCGAGGACTATAGGCACAGATACGCGGTATTTT. The chain joins TRBV20-1 to TRBJ2-3; perhaps TRBD2 as D (6 bases). Per germline, CDR1 DFQATT and CDR2 SNEGSKA (reference sequence). The CDR3 has 15 amino acids.

The chain combines TRBV6-6 with TRBJ2-7, with 9 bases fitting TRBD1. Germline CDR1 reads MNHNY; CDR2 reads SVGAGI (reference sequence). Trimming cost V 6 bases and J 4 bases; bases outside gene matches: 10. The CDR3 totals 15 residues. This chain's CDR3 is CASRTEGQGLYEQYF. The CDR3 nucleotides are TGTGCCAGCAGGACGGAGGGACAGGGCCTTTACGAGCAGTACTTC.